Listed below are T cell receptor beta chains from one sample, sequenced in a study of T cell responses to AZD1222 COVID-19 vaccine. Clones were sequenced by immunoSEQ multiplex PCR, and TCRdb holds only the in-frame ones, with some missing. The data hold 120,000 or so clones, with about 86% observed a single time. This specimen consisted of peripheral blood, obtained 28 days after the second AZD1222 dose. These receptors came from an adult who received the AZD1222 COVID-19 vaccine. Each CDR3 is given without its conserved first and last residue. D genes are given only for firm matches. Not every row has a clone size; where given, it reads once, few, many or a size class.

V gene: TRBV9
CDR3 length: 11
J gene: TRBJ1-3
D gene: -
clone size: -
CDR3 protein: ASSGIDGNTIY

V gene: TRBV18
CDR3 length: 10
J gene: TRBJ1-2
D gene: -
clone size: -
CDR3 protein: ASSLGRYGYT

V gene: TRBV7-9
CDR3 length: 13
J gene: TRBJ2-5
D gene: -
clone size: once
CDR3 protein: ASSLGMGARETQY

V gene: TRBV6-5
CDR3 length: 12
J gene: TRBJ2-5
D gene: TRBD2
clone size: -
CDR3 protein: ASRLAGGVETQY

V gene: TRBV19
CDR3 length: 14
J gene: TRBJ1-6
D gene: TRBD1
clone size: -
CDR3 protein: ASRKQGAGDNSPLH

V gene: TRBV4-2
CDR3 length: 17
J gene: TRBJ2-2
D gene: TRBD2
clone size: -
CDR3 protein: ASSQDSLAGGPGTGELF

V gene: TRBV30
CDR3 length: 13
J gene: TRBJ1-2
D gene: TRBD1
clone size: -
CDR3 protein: AWSRDRATNYGYT

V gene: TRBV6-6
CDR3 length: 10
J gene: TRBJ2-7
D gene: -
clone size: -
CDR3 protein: ASSPLRVEQY

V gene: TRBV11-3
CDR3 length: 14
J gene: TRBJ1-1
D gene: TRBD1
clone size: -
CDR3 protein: ASSLEVGRGRTEAF

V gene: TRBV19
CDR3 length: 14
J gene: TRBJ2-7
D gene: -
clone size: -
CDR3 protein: ASSTPVNRDSYEQY

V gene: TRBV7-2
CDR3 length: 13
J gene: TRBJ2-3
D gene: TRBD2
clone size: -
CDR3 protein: ASSNAGGRISTQY

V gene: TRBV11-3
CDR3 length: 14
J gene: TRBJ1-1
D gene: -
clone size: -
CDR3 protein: ASSSRGTLSASEAF

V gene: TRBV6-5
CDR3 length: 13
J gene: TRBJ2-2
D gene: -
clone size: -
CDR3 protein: ASSYSQGDTGELF

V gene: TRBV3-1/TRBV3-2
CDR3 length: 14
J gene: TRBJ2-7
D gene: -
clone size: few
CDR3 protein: ASSQDLQAGDIEQY

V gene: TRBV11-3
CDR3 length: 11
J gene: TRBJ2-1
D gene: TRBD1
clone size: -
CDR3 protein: ASSFGTGSEQF

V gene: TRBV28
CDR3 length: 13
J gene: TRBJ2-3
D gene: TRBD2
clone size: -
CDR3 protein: ASSQAGGWTDTQY

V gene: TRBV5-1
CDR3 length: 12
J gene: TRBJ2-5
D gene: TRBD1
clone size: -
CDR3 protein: ASSLVGGVETQY

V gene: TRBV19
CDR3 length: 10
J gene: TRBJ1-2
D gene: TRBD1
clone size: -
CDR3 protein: ASSRQGNGYT

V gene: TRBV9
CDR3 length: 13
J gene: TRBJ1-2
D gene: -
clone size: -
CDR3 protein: ASSVAGHGTGGYT

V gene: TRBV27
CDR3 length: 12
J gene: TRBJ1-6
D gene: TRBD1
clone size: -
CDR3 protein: ASSLGEGGSPLH

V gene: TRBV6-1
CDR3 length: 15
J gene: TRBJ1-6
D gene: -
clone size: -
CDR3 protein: ASSDPPEVIYNSPLH

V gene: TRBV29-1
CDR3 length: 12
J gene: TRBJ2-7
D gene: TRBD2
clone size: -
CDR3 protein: SVAYTSGAYEQY

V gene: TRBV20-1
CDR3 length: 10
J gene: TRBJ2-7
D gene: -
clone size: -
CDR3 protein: SASPSSYEQY

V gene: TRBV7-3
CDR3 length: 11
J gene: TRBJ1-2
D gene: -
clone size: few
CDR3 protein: ASSPQTVYGYT

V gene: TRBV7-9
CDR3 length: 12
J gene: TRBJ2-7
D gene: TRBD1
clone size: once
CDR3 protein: ASNLGTGPYEQY

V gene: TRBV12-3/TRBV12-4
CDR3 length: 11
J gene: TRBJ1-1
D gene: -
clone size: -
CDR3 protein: ASSFRGGTEAF

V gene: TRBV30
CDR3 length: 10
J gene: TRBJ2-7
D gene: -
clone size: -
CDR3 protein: AWSVWAYEQY

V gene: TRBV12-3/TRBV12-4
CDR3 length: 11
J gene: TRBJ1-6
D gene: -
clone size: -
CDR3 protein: ASSFTEDSPLH

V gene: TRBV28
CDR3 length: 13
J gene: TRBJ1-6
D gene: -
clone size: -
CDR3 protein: ASSLQSAYNSPPH

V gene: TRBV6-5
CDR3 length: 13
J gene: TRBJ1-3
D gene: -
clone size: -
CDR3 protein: ASSYSTSTGNTIY

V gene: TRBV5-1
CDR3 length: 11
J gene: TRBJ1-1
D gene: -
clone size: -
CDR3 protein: ASSLGGLPEAF

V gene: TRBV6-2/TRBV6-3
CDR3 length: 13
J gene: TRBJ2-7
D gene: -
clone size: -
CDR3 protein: ASSYPATQGYEQY

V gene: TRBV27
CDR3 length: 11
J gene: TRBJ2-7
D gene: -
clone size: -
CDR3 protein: ASRSARGYEQY

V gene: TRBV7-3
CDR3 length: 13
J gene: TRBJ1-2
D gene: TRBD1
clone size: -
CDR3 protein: ASSLPGQGVRGYT

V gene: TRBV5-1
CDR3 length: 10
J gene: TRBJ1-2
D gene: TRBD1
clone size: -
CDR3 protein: ASSRQGGGYT

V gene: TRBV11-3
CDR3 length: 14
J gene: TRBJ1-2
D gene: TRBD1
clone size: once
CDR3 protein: ASSLERTGGDYGYT

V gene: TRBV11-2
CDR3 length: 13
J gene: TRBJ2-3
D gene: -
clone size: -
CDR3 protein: ASSTRRMSTDTQY

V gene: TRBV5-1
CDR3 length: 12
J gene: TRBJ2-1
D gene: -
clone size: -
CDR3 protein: ASSLAGNFNEQF

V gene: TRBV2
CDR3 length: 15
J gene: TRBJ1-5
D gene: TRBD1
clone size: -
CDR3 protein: ASRREAGQGFSQPQH

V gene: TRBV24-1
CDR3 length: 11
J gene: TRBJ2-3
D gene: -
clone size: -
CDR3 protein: ATSFGQTDTQY

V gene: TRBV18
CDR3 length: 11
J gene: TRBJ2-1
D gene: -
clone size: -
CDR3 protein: ASSPGSRNEQF

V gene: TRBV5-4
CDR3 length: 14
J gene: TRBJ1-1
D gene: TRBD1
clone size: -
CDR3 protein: ASSFGGYRGGTEAF

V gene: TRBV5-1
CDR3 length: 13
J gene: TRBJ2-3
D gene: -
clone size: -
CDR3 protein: ASSNTESPTDTQY

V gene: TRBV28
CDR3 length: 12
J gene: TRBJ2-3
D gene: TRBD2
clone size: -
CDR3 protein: ASSFGGARDTQY

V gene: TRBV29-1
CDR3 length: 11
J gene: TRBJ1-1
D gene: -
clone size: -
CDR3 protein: SVVGQWNTEAF

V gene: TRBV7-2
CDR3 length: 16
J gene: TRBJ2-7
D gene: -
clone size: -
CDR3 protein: ASSLATPMASLSYEQY

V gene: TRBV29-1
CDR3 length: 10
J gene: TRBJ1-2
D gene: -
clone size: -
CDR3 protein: SVPRGPYGYT

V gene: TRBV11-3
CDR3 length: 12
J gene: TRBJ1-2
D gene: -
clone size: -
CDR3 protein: ASSLDPGSYGYT

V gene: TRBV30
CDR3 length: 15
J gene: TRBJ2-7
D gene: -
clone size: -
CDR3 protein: AWSEFSLASNSYEQY

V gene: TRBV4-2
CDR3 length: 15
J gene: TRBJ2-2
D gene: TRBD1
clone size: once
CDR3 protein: ASSQAGTQGAAGELF

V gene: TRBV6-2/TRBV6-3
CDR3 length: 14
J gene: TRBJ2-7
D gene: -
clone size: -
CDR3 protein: ASSLDSDGAGYEQY

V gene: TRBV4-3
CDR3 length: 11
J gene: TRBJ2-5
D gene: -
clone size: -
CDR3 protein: ASNRTHQGTQY

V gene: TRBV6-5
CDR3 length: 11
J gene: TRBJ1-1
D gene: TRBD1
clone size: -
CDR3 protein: ASSIDRGTEAF

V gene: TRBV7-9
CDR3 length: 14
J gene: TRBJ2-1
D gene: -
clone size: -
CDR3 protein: ASSFVPGLTPNEQF

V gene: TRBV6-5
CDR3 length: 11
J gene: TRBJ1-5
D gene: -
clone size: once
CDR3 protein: ASRDNPDQPQH